A single sample is the source of the 12 T cell receptor beta chains below, sequenced in a study of T cell repertoires and HLA-DP antigens. These receptors have no known antigen. Generated by immunoSEQ multiplex PCR, the TCRdb table keeps only in-frame clones and is missing some. Among about 73,000 clones, roughly 77% were seen once, and the ten largest hold 1.5% to 2%. Sequenced input: CD4+ T cells from PBMCs. Receptors were obtained from a man aged 60-69 years in good health and CMV-seronegative.

V and J are TRBV10-1 and TRBJ1-1, with D maybe TRBD1 (5 bases). Germline-derived CDR1 and CDR2 are WNHNN and SYGVQD (reference sequence). The CDR3 is 13 amino acids. V shed 4 bases and J shed 3 bases, with 9 bases lying between them. Here the CDR3 reads CASSVGVYTEAFF. The CDR3 nucleotides are TGCGCCAGCAGTGTAGGGGTGTACACTGAAGCTTTCTTT.

The chain carries TRBV7-2 and TRBJ2-7; 8 bases are shared with TRBD1. V lost 3 bases and J lost 6; bases outside the gene matches: 1. Germline assignment: CDR1 SGHTA and CDR2 FQGNSA. The CDR3 has 12 residues. The CDR3, as DNA: TGTGCCAGCAGCTTGACAGGGGTCGAGCAGTACTTC. This translates into CASSLTGVEQYF.

The chain uses TRBV7-3 and TRBJ2-7; D perhaps matches TRBD2 (6 bases). The length of the CDR3 is 13 residues. Germline CDR1 reads SGHTA; CDR2 reads FQGTGA. V lost 5 bases to trimming and J lost 7 bases, with 15 bases between them. CDR3 residues: CASSLTEGTEQYV. The CDR3 nucleotides read TGTGCCAGCAGCCTCACGGAGGGGACTGAGCAGTACGTC.

V is TRBV2 and J is TRBJ2-5; the match to TRBD2 covers 7 bases. Germline trimming cut 8 bases from V and 5 bases from J; bases unmatched to any gene: 5. The length of the CDR3 is 12 residues. Germline lookup yields CDR1 SNHLY and CDR2 FYNNEI. CDR3 sequence reads: CASGLDRETQYF. In nucleotides, the CDR3 is TGTGCCAGCGGACTAGACCGGGAGACCCAGTACTTC.

DNA of the CDR3: TGTGCCAGCAGCGTGGACAGGGGGCCAGATACGCAGTATTTT. The encoded protein is CASSVDRGPDTQYF. The rearrangement links TRBV7-2 to TRBJ2-3, with 11 positions matching TRBD1. CDR3 size: 14 residues. Trimming cost V 5 bases and J 4 bases; bases outside gene matches: 2. Per germline, CDR1 SGHTA and CDR2 FQGNSA.

The CDR3 region is CASSLSSTDTQYF. In nucleotides, the CDR3 is TGTGCCAGCAGCTTATCTAGCACAGATACGCAGTATTTT. The rearrangement links TRBV5-6 to TRBJ2-3; D uncertain. The V end lost 2 bases, the J end lost 0 bases, and 4 bases lay between the germline ends. Germline CDR1 is SGHDT and CDR2 is YYEEEE. The CDR3 sequence is 13 residues long.

This chain joins TRBV5-4 and TRBJ2-3, with D hard to call. CDR3 length: 13 amino acids. The ends were cut back, 0 bases at V and 6 bases at J, with 8 bases in the middle. In germline, CDR1 is SGHNT, CDR2 YYREEE (reference sequence). The CDR3 DNA reads TGTGCCAGCAGCTTGGAAGCGTTGGATACGCAGTATTTT. This codes for CASSLEALDTQYF.

V and J are TRBV19 and TRBJ2-3; 14 positions match TRBD2. The germline V gene encodes CDR1 LNHDA and CDR2 SQIVND (reference sequence). This CDR3 is built from 20 residues. With 10 bases clipped from V and 4 bases from J, the junction kept 22 bases outside the gene matches. CDR3 in amino acids: CATQSPGLAGEAVRADTQYF. CDR3 sequence (DNA): TGTGCCACCCAGTCCCCGGGACTAGCGGGAGAGGCCGTCAGGGCAGATACGCAGTATTTT.

This clone has at least ten counts. The chain uses TRBV7-9 and TRBJ1-4; TRBD1 is a possible D gene (6 bases). Germline lookup yields CDR1 SEHNR and CDR2 FQNEAQ (reference sequence). V shed 5 bases and J shed 4 bases, with 14 bases lying between them. This CDR3 contains 15 residues. In DNA, the CDR3 is TGTGCCAGCAGCCGGGCTGCGGACAGTAATGAAAAACTGTTTTTT. Residues: CASSRAADSNEKLFF. The variable domain in full, completed from reference TRBV7-9 and TRBJ1-4, reads DTGVSQNPRHKITKRGQNVTFRCDPISEHNRLYWYRQTLGQGPEFLTYFQNEAQLEKSRLLSDRFSAERPKGSFSTLEIQRTEQGDSAMYLCASSRAADSNEKLFFGSGTQLSVL.

The rearrangement links TRBV10-3 to TRBJ2-2, with TRBD1 as a possible D gene (6 bases). CDR1 is ENHRY and CDR2 is SYGVKD in the germline V gene. The CDR3 length is 15 residues. Between the trimmed V and J ends, which lost 6 bases and 6 bases, there was a span of 17 bases. The CDR3 nucleotides read TGTGCCATCAGCCAACCGCAGGGGATCGCCGGGGAGCTGTTTTTT. Residues: CAISQPQGIAGELFF.

V gene TRBV2 combines with J gene TRBJ1-5; D uncertain. Trimming pared 3 bases from V and 3 bases from J, leaving 6 bases between. The CDR3 is 13 residues long. Germline V gene data show CDR1 as SNHLY and CDR2 as FYNNEI. For the CDR3, the DNA is TGTGCCAGCAGTGACACATACAATCAGCCCCAGCATTTT. This sequence encodes CASSDTYNQPQHF.

The rearrangement uses TRBV12-5 and TRBJ2-5; the D is unclear. V was shortened by 5 bases and J by 6 bases, with 7 bases between the two germline ends. Germline CDR1 LGHNT, CDR2 FRNRAP. The CDR3 spans 11 residues. The CDR3 DNA sequence: TGTGCTAGTGGTCTCTGGCAGACCCAGTACTTC. Translating gives CASGLWQTQYF.